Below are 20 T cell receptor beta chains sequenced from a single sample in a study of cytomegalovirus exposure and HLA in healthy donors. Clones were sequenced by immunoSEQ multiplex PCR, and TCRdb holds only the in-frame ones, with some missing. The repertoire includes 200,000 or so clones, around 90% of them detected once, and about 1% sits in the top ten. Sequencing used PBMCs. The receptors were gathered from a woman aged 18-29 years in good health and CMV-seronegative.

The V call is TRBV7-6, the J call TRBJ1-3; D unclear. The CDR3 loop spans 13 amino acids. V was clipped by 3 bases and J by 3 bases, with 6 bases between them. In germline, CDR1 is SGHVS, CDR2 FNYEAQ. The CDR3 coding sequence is TGTGCCAGCAGCTTGAGGGATGGAAACACCATATATTTT. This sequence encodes CASSLRDGNTIYF.

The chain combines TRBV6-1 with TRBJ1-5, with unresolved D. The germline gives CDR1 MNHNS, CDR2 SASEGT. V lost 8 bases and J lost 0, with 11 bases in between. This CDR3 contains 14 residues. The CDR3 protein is CASSVSNSNQPQHF. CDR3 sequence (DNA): TGTGCCAGCTCGGTCTCTAATAGCAATCAGCCCCAGCATTTT.

CDR3 in DNA: TGCGCCAGCAGCTGGGGCGGGGGCGAGGTCGCCTACGAGCAGTACTTC. Translating it yields CASSWGGGEVAYEQYF. The chain carries TRBV5-1 and TRBJ2-7; D perhaps matches TRBD2 (7 bases). The CDR3 totals 16 residues. CDR1 is SGHRS and CDR2 is YFSETQ in the germline V gene. Trimming shortened V by 3 bases and J by 2 bases, and 18 bases separated the two germline ends.

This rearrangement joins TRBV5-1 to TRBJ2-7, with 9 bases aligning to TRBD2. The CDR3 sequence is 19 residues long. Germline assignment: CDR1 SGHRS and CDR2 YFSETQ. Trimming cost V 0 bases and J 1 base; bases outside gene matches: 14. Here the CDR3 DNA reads TGCGCCAGCAGCTTGGGCGATTTAGCGGGAGCGAGAGGTTCCTACGAGCAGTACTTC. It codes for CASSLGDLAGARGSYEQYF.

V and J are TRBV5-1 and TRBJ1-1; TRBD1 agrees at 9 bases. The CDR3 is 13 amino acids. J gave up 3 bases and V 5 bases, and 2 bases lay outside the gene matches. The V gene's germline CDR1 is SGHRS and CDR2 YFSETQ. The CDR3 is CASRQGADTEAFF. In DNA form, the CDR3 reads TGCGCCAGCAGACAGGGGGCGGACACTGAAGCTTTCTTT.

Here the CDR3 DNA reads TGTGCCAGCAGTTTGTTGGTCCCGGGACAGGGGCTAGGCTATGGCTACACCTTC. Protein product: CASSLLVPGQGLGYGYTF. The chain is built from TRBV27 and TRBJ1-2, with 10 positions matching TRBD1. The CDR3 has 18 residues. V shed 3 bases and J 4 bases; nucleotides not matched to a gene: 14. CDR1 and CDR2 from the germline V gene are MNHEY and SMNVEV (reference sequence).

The CDR3 coding sequence is TGTGCCAGCAGGGGGGACAGGAGGGATGAAAAACTGTTTTTT. As protein: CASRGDRRDEKLFF. The chain couples TRBV2 to TRBJ1-4, with 8 bases lining up with TRBD1. Germline V lookup: CDR1 SNHLY, CDR2 FYNNEI. The CDR3 spans 14 residues. The V and J ends lost 6 bases and 6 bases, in that order; junction bases with no gene match: 6.

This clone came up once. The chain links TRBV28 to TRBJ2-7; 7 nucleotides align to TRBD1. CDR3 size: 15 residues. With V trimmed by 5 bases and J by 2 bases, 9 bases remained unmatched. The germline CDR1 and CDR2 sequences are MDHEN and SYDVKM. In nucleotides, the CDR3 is TGTGCCAGCAGTCGAATCGGACAGGTCGCCTACGAGCAGTACTTC. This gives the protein CASSRIGQVAYEQYF. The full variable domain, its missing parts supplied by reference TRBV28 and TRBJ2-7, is DVKVTQSSRYLVKRTGEKVFLECVQDMDHENMFWYRQDPGLGLRLIYFSYDVKMKEKGDIPEGYSVSREKKERFSLILESASTNQTSMYLCASSRIGQVAYEQYFGPGTRLTVT.

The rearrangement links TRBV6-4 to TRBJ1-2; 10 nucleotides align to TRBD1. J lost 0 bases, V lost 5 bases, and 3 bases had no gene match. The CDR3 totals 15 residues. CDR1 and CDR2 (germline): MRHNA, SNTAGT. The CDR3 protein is CASSTGTGANYGYTF. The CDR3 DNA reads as TGTGCCAGCAGTACCGGGACAGGGGCTAACTATGGCTACACCTTC.

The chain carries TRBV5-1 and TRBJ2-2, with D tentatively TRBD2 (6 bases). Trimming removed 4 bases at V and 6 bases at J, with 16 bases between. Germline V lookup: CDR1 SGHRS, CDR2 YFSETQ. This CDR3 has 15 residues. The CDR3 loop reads CASSEGLTGAGELFF. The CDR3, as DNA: TGCGCCAGCAGCGAGGGACTTACGGGGGCCGGGGAGCTGTTTTTT.

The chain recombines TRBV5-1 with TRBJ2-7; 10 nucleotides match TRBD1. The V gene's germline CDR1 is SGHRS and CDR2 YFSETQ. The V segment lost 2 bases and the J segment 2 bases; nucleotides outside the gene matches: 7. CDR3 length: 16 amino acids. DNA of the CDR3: TGCGCCAGCAGCTTTTCCCCCGGGACAGGGGCCTACGAGCAGTACTTC. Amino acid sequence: CASSFSPGTGAYEQYF.

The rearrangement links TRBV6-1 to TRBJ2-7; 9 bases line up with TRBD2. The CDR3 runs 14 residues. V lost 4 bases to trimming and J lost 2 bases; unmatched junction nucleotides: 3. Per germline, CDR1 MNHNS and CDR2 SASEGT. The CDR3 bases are TGTGCCAGCAGTGGGCTAGCGGGAACCTACGAGCAGTACTTC. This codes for CASSGLAGTYEQYF.

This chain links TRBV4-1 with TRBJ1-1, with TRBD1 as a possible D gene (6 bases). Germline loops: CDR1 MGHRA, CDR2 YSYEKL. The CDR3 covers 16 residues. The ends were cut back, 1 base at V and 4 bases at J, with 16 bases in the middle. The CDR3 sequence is CASSQARGRAGTEAFF. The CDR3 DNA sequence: TGCGCCAGCAGCCAAGCCAGGGGCAGGGCTGGCACTGAAGCTTTCTTT.

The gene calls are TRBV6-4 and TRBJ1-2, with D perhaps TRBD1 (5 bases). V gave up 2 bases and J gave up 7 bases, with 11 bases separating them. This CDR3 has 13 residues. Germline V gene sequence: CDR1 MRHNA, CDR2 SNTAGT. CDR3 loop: CASSDRGTSGYTF. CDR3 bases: TGTGCCAGCAGTGACAGGGGAACGAGTGGCTACACCTTC.

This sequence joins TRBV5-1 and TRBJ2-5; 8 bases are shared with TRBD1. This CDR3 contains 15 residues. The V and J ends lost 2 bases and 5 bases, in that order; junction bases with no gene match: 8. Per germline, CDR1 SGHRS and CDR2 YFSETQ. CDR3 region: CASSFRTGWGETQYF. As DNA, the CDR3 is TGCGCCAGCAGCTTCAGGACAGGGTGGGGCGAGACCCAGTACTTC.

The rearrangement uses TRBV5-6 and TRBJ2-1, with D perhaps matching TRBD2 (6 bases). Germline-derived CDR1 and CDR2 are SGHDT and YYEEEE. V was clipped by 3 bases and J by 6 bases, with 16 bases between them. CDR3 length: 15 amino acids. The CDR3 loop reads CASSSYGEAGNEQFF. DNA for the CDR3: TGTGCCAGCAGCTCCTATGGGGAGGCGGGCAATGAGCAGTTCTTC.

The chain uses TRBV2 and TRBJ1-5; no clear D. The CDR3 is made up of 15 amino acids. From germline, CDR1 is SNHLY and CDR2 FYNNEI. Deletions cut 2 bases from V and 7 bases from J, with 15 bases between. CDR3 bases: TGTGCCAGCAGTGAACAGTCGGGTAATATACAGCCCCAGCATTTT. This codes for CASSEQSGNIQPQHF.

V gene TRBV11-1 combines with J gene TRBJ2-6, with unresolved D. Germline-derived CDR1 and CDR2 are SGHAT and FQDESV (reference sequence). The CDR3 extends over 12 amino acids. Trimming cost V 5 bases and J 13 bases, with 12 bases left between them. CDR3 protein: CASSQPGEVLTF. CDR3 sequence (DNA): TGTGCCAGCAGCCAGCCGGGTGAGGTCCTGACTTTC.

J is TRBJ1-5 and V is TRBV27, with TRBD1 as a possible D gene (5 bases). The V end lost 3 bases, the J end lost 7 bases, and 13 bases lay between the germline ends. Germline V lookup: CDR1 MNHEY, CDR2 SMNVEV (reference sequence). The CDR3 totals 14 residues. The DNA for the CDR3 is TGTGCCAGCAGTTTCGGGGGTTCGGAACAGCCCCAGCATTTT. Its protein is CASSFGGSEQPQHF.

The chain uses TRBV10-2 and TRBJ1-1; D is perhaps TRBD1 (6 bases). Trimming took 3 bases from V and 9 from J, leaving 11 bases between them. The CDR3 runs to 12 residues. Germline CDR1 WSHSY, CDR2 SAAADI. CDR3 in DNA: TGCGCCAGCAGTGACTGGACAGCTAAAGCTTTCTTT. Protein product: CASSDWTAKAFF.